This T cell receptor beta chain originates from a study of CD8+ T cells in alopecia areata (dated by TCRdb to the late 2010s). Notes on the research overall: Skin from C3H/HeJ donors with spontaneous alopecia (roughly 6-13 months old) was grafted onto female C3H/HeJ recipients aged roughly 6-11 weeks. High-throughput TCRbeta sequencing was used to examine T cell clonal expansion in alopecia areata in both the C3H/HeJ mouse model and human patients. Human TCRbeta sequencing covered scalp tissue and sorted CD4+ and CD8+ peripheral blood T cells from patchy and totalis/universalis alopecia areata patients and healthy controls. Clonality in the scalp was compared among normal scalp (n=4), patchy alopecia areata scalp (n=8), and alopecia totalis/universalis scalp (n=8). RNA was obtained with the PAXgene miRNA kit for fixed scalp, the miRNeasy kit for PBMCs, and the RNeasy kit for mouse skin. TCRbeta CDR3 regions were amplified by immunoSEQ multiplex PCR using 35 Vbeta forward and 13 Jbeta reverse primers.

The library was obtained by the immunoSEQ multiplex PCR assay. RNA was extracted from all samples and reverse transcribed into cDNA as template for TCR sequencing. First-strand cDNA was synthesized using SuperScript III with a 2:1 mix of oligo-dT and random hexamers. A synthetic immune receptor repertoire was used to measure amplification bias, and any remaining bias was corrected computationally. Libraries were sequenced on Illumina HiSeq using 60 bp reads that covered the CDR3 and were read from J toward V. Regarding the original processing steps: Raw reads were preprocessed to remove errors, and CDR3 was defined according to IMGT conventions as the region from the conserved cysteine to phenylalanine. To get clonality, Shannon entropy was normalized by log2 of the number of productive unique TCRs and the result was subtracted from 1. Whether each scalp clone was CD4 or CD8 was inferred by checking scalp TCRbeta sequences against the CD4 and CD8 repertoires from sorted blood. In TCRdb, the immuneACCESS table is reduced to in-frame sequences with V and J assigned. These tables do not hold every clone; where another copy was compared, an unresolved V gene accounts for under half, and the others remain unexplained. V, J and clone size derive from that table, while D and trimming were established from the DNA sequence. This sample includes around 100,000 clones, and none of them was observed just once. The ten largest clones take up roughly a fifth of the sample.

Inclusive of the bounding cysteine and phenylalanine, the CDR3 is 16 residues long. The DNA shown is the part of the CDR3 that was read: 36 bases, in frame from base 1. The germline V gene (reference sequence) yields FNHDT for CDR1 and SITEND for CDR2. V and J are trimmed by 2 bases and 0 bases, and the gene matches miss 6 bases of the junction. On the study overall, not on this receptor specifically: Higher clonality and more expanded CD8+ clones were observed in lesional scalp than in normal scalp, particularly in alopecia totalis/universalis, a finding suggestive of antigenic drive. Resident alphabeta T cells in normal human skin are also sequenced, complicating scalp TCR repertoire analysis, unlike mouse skin dominated by gammadelta T cells. Shared TCR sequences between patients were less evident than in mice, which may be partly attributable to HLA diversity in the patient population.

Worth noting for this clone: The antigen it recognizes is unknown. Mouse gene names and germline sequences are used here. The read comes to an end 4 residues before the CDR3 does, leaving the germline J gene to fill in the end.

The chain is made from TRBV19 and TRBJ2-5; 7 nucleotides in the junction match TRBD1. The clonotype comes from a C3H/HeJ mouse with alopecia areata. For this strain, the MHC haplotype is H2-k. Sequenced sample: lesional skin. The CDR3 in this case is CASSIRDRINQDTQYF. Partial CDR3 DNA: TGTGCCAGCAGTATCCGGGACAGAATTAACCAAGAC.